A single sample gave rise to the 27 T cell receptor beta chains below, sequenced in a study of T cell responses to AZD1222 COVID-19 vaccine. Some clones are missing from TCRdb's copy, which holds only in-frame ones; the method was immunoSEQ multiplex PCR. The sample holds approximately 81,000 clones; approximately 90% are singletons and the top ten take less than 5.5%. Here the sequenced sample was peripheral blood, taken on day 0 of MenACWY control vaccination. Source of these receptors: an adult in good health.

This clone was seen once. The genes are TRBV28 and TRBJ1-1; D unclear. V dropped 7 bases and J dropped 1 base, with 10 bases sitting between them. The CDR3 totals 13 residues. In germline, CDR1 is MDHEN, CDR2 SYDVKM. The CDR3 loop reads CASIPEGNTEAFF. As DNA, the CDR3 is TGTGCCAGCATCCCGGAAGGGAACACTGAAGCTTTCTTT.

The V call is TRBV6-1, the J call TRBJ1-1; D ambiguous. The V gene's germline CDR1 is MNHNS and CDR2 SASEGT. This CDR3 spans 17 amino acids. The ends were cut back, 2 bases at V and 2 bases at J, with 18 bases in the middle. CDR3 region: CASSEIDLRFTNTEAFF. For the CDR3, the DNA is TGTGCCAGCAGTGAAATAGACTTGCGGTTCACTAACACTGAAGCTTTCTTT.

The chain is built from TRBV27 and TRBJ1-2, with 7 bases aligning to TRBD1. Germline CDR1 and CDR2: MNHEY and SMNVEV (reference sequence). The CDR3 loop spans 13 amino acids. V shed 5 bases, J shed 4 bases, and the junction held 4 bases outside the gene matches. The CDR3 protein is CASSQDRTYGYTF. The CDR3 DNA reads as TGTGCCAGCAGTCAGGACAGGACCTATGGCTACACCTTC.

This clone was found a few times. The chain is built from TRBV18 and TRBJ1-4; TRBD1 aligns across 7 bases. The CDR3 loop spans 16 amino acids. Germline-derived CDR1 and CDR2 are KGHSH and LQKENI. With 5 bases clipped from V and 7 bases from J, the junction kept 13 bases outside the gene matches. This chain's CDR3 is CASSADLTGLGEKLFF. DNA for the CDR3: TGTGCCAGCTCAGCCGACCTGACAGGGCTGGGTGAAAAACTGTTTTTT.

The genes are TRBV5-4 and TRBJ2-2; 9 bases map to TRBD1. Germline V CDR1 and CDR2: SGHNT, YYREEE (reference sequence). CDR3 length equals 16 residues. The V and J ends lost 3 bases and 4 bases, in that order; junction bases with no gene match: 7. The CDR3 sequence is CASSYFDRGATGELFF. In DNA, the CDR3 is TGTGCCAGCAGCTACTTCGACAGGGGGGCCACCGGGGAGCTGTTTTTT.

This clone has more than one count but fewer than ten. The chain recombines TRBV5-5 with TRBJ1-3, with D possibly being TRBD1 (6 bases). Per the germline V gene, CDR1 is SGHKS and CDR2 is YYEKEE (reference sequence). The CDR3 extends over 19 amino acids. V was shortened by 5 bases and J by 2 bases, with 26 bases between the two germline ends. CDR3 in DNA: TGTGCCAGCAGTCTTTTAGGCTCACTCGGTACAGGGACTGGAAACACCATATATTTT. Residues: CASSLLGSLGTGTGNTIYF.

This clone was recorded once. V usage is TRBV25-1 and J usage is TRBJ2-5, with TRBD1 as a possible D gene (6 bases). The ends were cut back, 2 bases at V and 5 bases at J, with 24 bases in the middle. Germline-derived CDR1 and CDR2 are MGHDK and SYGVNS. The CDR3 consists of 18 residues. The CDR3 region is CASSEPPTGWPAGETQYF. Here the CDR3 DNA reads TGTGCCAGCAGTGAACCTCCCACAGGGTGGCCGGCGGGCGAGACCCAGTACTTC.

The rearrangement joins TRBV6-6 to TRBJ1-4, with D unresolved. The V and J ends lost 6 bases and 7 bases respectively, with 21 bases between them. The CDR3 sequence is 16 residues long. CDR1 is MNHNY, CDR2 SVGAGI, per germline (reference sequence). In nucleotides, the CDR3 is TGTGCCAGCAGCCCCTTCCCGGCCTGGGAGAGTGAAAAACTGTTTTTT. This gives the protein CASSPFPAWESEKLFF.

The chain carries TRBV7-2 and TRBJ1-6; D is uncertain. V lost 3 bases to trimming and J lost 14 bases, with 11 bases between them. There are 12 residues in the CDR3. The germline V gene has CDR1 SGHTA and CDR2 FQGNSA. The CDR3 loop is CASSFPGVALHF. The CDR3 bases are TGTGCCAGCAGCTTTCCCGGAGTGGCCCTCCACTTT.

The gene calls are TRBV30 and TRBJ2-3; the D is unclear. Germline CDR1 reads GTSNPN; CDR2 reads SVGIG (reference sequence). This CDR3 is built from 10 residues. V was shortened by 5 bases and J by 6 bases, with 6 bases between the two germline ends. CDR3 nucleotide sequence: TGTGCCTGGTTGGGGGATACGCAGTATTTT. Protein: CAWLGDTQYF.

J is TRBJ2-1 and V is TRBV28; 9 nucleotides align to TRBD2. Trimming removed 4 bases from V and 12 bases from J; junction bases left unmatched: 16. The CDR3 covers 16 residues. CDR1 is MDHEN and CDR2 is SYDVKM in the germline V gene. Here the CDR3 reads CASSSDNSLAGLMQFF. The DNA for the CDR3 is TGTGCCAGCAGTTCCGACAACTCCCTAGCGGGACTGATGCAGTTCTTC.

The CDR3 DNA reads as TGTGCCAGCAGCTTGGAACCGGGGCGAACTAATGAAAAACTGTTTTTT. This translates into CASSLEPGRTNEKLFF. The genes are TRBV5-4 and TRBJ1-4, with D maybe TRBD1 (5 bases). CDR1 is SGHNT and CDR2 is YYREEE in the germline V gene (reference sequence). V lost 0 bases and J 1 base, leaving 10 bases between the germline ends. CDR3 size: 16 residues.

The CDR3 DNA is TGTGCCTGGAGTCTGGGGGCCCTGGTATCGAACACTGAAGCTTTCTTT. As protein: CAWSLGALVSNTEAFF. This chain connects TRBV30 to TRBJ1-1; possible D gene TRBD1, 6 bases. The CDR3 spans 16 residues. The germline V and J ends were trimmed by 2 bases and 1 base, with 17 bases remaining between them. Germline V lookup: CDR1 GTSNPN, CDR2 SVGIG (reference sequence).

V and J are TRBV24-1 and TRBJ2-1; 8 bases line up with TRBD2. The J segment lost 8 bases and the V segment lost 4 bases, leaving 9 bases of the junction unmatched. The germline CDR1 and CDR2 sequences are KGHDR and SFDVKD. The CDR3 runs 15 residues. The CDR3 nucleotides read TGTGCCACCAGTGACGGAGCGGGAGAACGTTATGAGCAGTTCTTC. Translating it yields CATSDGAGERYEQFF.

This chain links TRBV6-5 with TRBJ1-6; a weak D match, TRBD1 (6 bases). This CDR3 contains 13 residues. Germline V gives CDR1 MNHEY, CDR2 SVGAGI. V lost 9 bases and J lost 4, with 10 bases in between. CDR3 loop: CARDSAYNSPLHF. The CDR3 region has the DNA TGTGCCAGGGACAGCGCATATAATTCACCCCTCCACTTT.

The chain carries TRBV27 and TRBJ2-7; possible D gene TRBD1, 6 bases. The CDR3 is 14 amino acids. V was trimmed by 5 bases and J by 2 bases, leaving 13 bases between them. CDR1 MNHEY and CDR2 SMNVEV come from the germline V gene (reference sequence). The CDR3 nucleotides are TGTGCCAGCAGTCCCTTGACAGGCACCTACGAGCAGTACTTC. It specifies CASSPLTGTYEQYF.

The chain links TRBV6-5 to TRBJ2-5; the D is unclear. The germline gives CDR1 MNHEY, CDR2 SVGAGI. Trimming shortened V by 6 bases and J by 5 bases, and 13 bases separated the two germline ends. The CDR3 contains 13 residues. As DNA, the CDR3 is TGTGCCAGCAGGGCCCCACTCACGGAGACCCAGTACTTC. Amino acids: CASRAPLTETQYF.

In its sample, this clone was seen once. The V gene is TRBV3-1 (or the pseudogene TRBV3-2), the J gene TRBJ2-7; D is possibly TRBD1 (5 bases). The germline gives CDR1 LGHDT, CDR2 YNNKEL (reference sequence). CDR3 size: 17 residues. Trimming pared 0 bases from V and 4 bases from J, leaving 19 bases between. The CDR3: CASSQDLSTGAGYEQYF. CDR3 bases: TGTGCCAGCAGCCAAGATCTTTCTACAGGAGCTGGGTACGAGCAGTACTTC.

The chain has TRBV19 and TRBJ1-5; D not resolved. The ends were cut back, 2 bases at V and 4 bases at J, with 15 bases in the middle. Germline V CDR1 and CDR2: LNHDA, SQIVND (reference sequence). The CDR3 extends over 16 amino acids. The DNA for the CDR3 is TGTGCCAGTAGTATAACCGGACGTATGAGGAATCAGCCCCAGCATTTT. Its protein is CASSITGRMRNQPQHF.

V usage is TRBV6-5 and J usage is TRBJ1-6; D is ambiguous. The CDR3 runs to 15 residues. Trimming stripped 5 bases from V and 9 bases from J, with 17 bases between. Germline CDR1 and CDR2: MNHEY and SVGAGI. CDR3 loop: CASSPKVRAGSPLHF. DNA of the CDR3: TGTGCCAGCAGTCCAAAAGTTAGGGCGGGTTCACCCCTCCACTTT.

The chain joins TRBV12-5 to TRBJ2-4; possible D gene TRBD1, 5 bases. Trimming shortened V by 0 bases and J by 0 bases, and 15 bases separated the two germline ends. CDR1 is LGHNT and CDR2 is FRNRAP in the germline V gene. The CDR3 runs 18 residues. The DNA of the CDR3 is TGTGCTAGTGGTTTGGTAACCCTTGGGGCCGGAGCCAAAAACATTCAGTACTTC. Its protein is CASGLVTLGAGAKNIQYF.

This rearrangement joins TRBV4-1 to TRBJ2-3, with D tentatively TRBD1 (7 bases). The CDR3 has 15 amino acids. The germline gives CDR1 MGHRA, CDR2 YSYEKL. V lost 3 bases to trimming and J lost 3 bases, with 13 bases between them. In DNA, the CDR3 is TGCGCCAGCAGCCAGGAGGGGGCGCGTACAGATACGCAGTATTTT. Protein sequence: CASSQEGARTDTQYF.

This sequence joins TRBV6-6 and TRBJ1-1; D gene uncertain. The germline V and J ends were trimmed by 5 bases and 1 base, with 8 bases remaining between them. The CDR3 consists of 13 residues. Germline V lookup: CDR1 MNHNY, CDR2 SVGAGI (reference sequence). The CDR3 loop reads CASSAGTNTEAFF. CDR3 DNA sequence: TGTGCCAGCAGTGCCGGTACGAACACTGAAGCTTTCTTT.

The chain recombines TRBV6-5 with TRBJ2-1; 11 positions match TRBD2. This CDR3 has 16 residues. Germline V gives CDR1 MNHEY, CDR2 SVGAGI. The J segment lost 7 bases and the V segment lost 2 bases, leaving 7 bases of the junction unmatched. This chain's CDR3 is CASSYTGLADRNEQFF. The CDR3 region has the DNA TGTGCCAGCAGTTACACGGGACTAGCGGATAGGAATGAGCAGTTCTTC.

The chain links TRBV7-2 to TRBJ1-1; no firm D call. This CDR3 is built from 16 residues. V was pared by 5 bases and J by 10 bases, with 26 bases between. CDR1 is SGHTA, CDR2 FQGNSA, per germline. DNA of the CDR3: TGTGCCAGCAGCACTGGTGGGTTGTTAGGCCTAGTTGGAGCTTTCTTT. As protein: CASSTGGLLGLVGAFF.

This chain's CDR3 is CASSQAAGQGVEAFF. The CDR3 nucleotides read TGTGCCAGCAGCCAAGCGGCGGGACAGGGTGTTGAAGCTTTCTTT. The chain carries TRBV4-2 and TRBJ1-1; 9 positions agree with TRBD1. The CDR3 spans 15 residues. Germline loops: CDR1 LGHNA, CDR2 YNFKEQ. V lost 1 base, J lost 7 bases, and 7 bases stayed unmatched.

This clone was observed a few times. V gene TRBV5-4 combines with J gene TRBJ1-2; D is possibly TRBD1 (5 bases). This CDR3 comprises 15 residues. Trimming shortened V by 3 bases and J by 2 bases, and 14 bases separated the two germline ends. The germline V gene encodes CDR1 SGHNT and CDR2 YYREEE (reference sequence). In DNA form, the CDR3 reads TGTGCCAGCAGCTCCTCGTGGAAGGGGAACTATGGCTACACCTTC. Residues: CASSSSWKGNYGYTF.